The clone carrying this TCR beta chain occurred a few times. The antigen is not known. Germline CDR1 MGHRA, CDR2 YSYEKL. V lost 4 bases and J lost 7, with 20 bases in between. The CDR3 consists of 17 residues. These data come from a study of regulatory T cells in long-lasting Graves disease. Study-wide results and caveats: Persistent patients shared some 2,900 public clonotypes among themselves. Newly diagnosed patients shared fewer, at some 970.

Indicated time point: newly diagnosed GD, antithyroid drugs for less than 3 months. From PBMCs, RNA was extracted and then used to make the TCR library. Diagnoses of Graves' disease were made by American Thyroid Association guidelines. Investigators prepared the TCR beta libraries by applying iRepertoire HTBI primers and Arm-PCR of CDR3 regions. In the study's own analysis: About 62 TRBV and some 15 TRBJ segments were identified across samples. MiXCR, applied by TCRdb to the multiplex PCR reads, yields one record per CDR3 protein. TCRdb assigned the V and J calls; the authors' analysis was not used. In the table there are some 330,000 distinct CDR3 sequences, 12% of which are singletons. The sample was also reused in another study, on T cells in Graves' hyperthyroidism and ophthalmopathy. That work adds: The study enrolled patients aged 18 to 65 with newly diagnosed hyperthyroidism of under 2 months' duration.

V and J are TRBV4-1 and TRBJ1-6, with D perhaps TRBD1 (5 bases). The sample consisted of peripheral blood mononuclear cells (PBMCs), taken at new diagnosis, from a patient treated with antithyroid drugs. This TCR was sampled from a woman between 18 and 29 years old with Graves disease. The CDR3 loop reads CASSRWDRILINSPLHF. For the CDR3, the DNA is TGCGCCAGCAGCCGCTGGGACCGCATCCTTATAAATTCACCCCTCCACTTT.